The 5 T cell receptor beta chains below all came from one sample that was sequenced in a study of blood T cell repertoires in COVID-19. TCRdb's table, derived via immunoSEQ multiplex PCR, lists solely in-frame clones and lacks some. This table holds roughly 21,000 clones, 85% to 90% found once. The specimen was peripheral blood. These TCRs come from a man between 65 and 80 years old with active COVID-19.

V usage is TRBV6-5 and J usage is TRBJ2-7, with 9 bases matching TRBD1. The length of the CDR3 is 15 residues. J gave up 5 bases and V 8 bases, and 13 bases lay outside the gene matches. CDR1 is MNHEY, CDR2 SVGAGI, per germline. CDR3 sequence (DNA): TGTGCCAGCTCGAACTCCGGGACAGGGTCCCACGAGCAGTACTTC. It is translated as CASSNSGTGSHEQYF.

V and J are TRBV19 and TRBJ1-1; D possibly corresponds to TRBD1 (5 bases). V lost 3 bases to trimming and J lost 11 bases, with 22 bases between them. CDR3 length equals 15 residues. The germline V gene has CDR1 LNHDA and CDR2 SQIVND (reference sequence). The CDR3 sequence: CASSISPFGGSKAFF. The CDR3 nucleotides read TGTGCCAGTAGTATTTCCCCCTTTGGGGGGAGTAAGGCTTTCTTT.

The J gene is TRBJ2-1, the V gene TRBV18; TRBD2 agrees at 7 bases. Germline lookup yields CDR1 KGHSH and CDR2 LQKENI. The CDR3 covers 15 residues. The V segment lost 2 bases and the J segment 8 bases; nucleotides outside the gene matches: 9. The CDR3 sequence is CASSPSGSRGDEQFF. CDR3 in DNA: TGTGCCAGCTCACCATCTGGGTCCCGGGGGGATGAGCAGTTCTTC.

The rearrangement links TRBV28 to TRBJ1-2; no clear D. Trimming took 1 base from V and 8 from J, leaving 11 bases between them. The CDR3 is made up of 13 amino acids. Germline CDR1 MDHEN, CDR2 SYDVKM. The CDR3 coding sequence is TGTGCCAGCAGTTTATATAGTAGAGGAGGCTACACCTTC. Its translation: CASSLYSRGGYTF.

J is TRBJ1-1 and V is TRBV7-2; D possibly corresponds to TRBD1 (6 bases). The germline V gene encodes CDR1 SGHTA and CDR2 FQGNSA. V dropped 2 bases and J dropped 3 bases, with 13 bases sitting between them. The CDR3 loop spans 15 amino acids. The CDR3 coding sequence is TGTGCCAGCAGCTTACGAACAGGGCGGGACACTGAAGCTTTCTTT. Its translation is CASSLRTGRDTEAFF.